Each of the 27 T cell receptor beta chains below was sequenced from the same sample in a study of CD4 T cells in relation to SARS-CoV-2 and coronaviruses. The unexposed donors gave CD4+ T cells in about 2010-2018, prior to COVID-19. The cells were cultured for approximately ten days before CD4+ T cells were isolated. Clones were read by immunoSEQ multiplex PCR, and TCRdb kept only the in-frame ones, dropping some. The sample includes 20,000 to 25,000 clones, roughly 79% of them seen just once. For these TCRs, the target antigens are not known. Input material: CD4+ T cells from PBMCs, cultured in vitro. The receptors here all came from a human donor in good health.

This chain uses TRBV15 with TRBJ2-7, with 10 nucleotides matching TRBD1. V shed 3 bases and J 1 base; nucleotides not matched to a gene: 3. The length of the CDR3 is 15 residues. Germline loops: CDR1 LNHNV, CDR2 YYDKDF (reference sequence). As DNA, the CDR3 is TGTGCCACCAGCAGGCCGGGACAGGGGTCCTACGAGCAGTACTTC. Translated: CATSRPGQGSYEQYF.

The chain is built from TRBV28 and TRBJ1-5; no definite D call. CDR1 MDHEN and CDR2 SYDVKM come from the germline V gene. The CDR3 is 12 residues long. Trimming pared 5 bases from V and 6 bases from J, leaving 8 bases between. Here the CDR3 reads CASSTEPQPQHF. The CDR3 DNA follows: TGTGCCAGCAGTACAGAGCCTCAGCCCCAGCATTTT.

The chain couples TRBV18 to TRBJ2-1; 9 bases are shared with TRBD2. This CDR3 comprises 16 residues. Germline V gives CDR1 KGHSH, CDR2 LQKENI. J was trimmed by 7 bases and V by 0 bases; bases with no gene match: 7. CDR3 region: CASSPPSAGGKNEQFF. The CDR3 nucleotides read TGTGCCAGCTCACCACCTTCGGCGGGAGGGAAAAATGAGCAGTTCTTC.

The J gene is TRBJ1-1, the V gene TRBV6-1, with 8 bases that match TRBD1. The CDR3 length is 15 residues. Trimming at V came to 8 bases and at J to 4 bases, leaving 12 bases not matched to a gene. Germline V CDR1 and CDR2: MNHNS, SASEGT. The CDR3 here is CASSWSTGGGTEAFF. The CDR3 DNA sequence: TGTGCCAGCTCATGGAGTACAGGGGGTGGCACTGAAGCTTTCTTT.

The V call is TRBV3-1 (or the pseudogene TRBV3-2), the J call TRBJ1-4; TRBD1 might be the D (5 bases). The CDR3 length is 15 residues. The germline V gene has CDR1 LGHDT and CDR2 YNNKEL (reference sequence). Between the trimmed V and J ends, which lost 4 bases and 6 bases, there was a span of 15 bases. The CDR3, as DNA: TGTGCCAGCAGCCTACTATCGGGGACTGATGAAAAACTGTTTTTT. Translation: CASSLLSGTDEKLFF.

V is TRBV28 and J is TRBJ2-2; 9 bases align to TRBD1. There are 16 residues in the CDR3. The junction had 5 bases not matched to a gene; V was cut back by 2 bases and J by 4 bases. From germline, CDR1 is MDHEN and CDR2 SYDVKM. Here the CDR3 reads CASSLPDRGRTGELFF. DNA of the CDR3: TGTGCCAGCAGTTTACCGGACAGGGGCCGCACCGGGGAGCTGTTTTTT.

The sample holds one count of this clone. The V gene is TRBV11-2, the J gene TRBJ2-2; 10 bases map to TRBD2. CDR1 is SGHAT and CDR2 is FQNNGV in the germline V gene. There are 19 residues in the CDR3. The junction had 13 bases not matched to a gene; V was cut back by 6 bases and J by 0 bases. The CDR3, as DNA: TGTGCCAGCAGGACTCTAGCGGGAGTGCGAGAATCGAACACCGGGGAGCTGTTTTTT. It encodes CASRTLAGVRESNTGELFF.

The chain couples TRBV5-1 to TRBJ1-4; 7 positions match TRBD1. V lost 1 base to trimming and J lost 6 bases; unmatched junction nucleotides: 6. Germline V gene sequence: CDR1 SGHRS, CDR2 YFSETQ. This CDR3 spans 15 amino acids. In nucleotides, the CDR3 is TGCGCCAGCAGCTTGACAAGACAGGGTGATGAAAAACTGTTTTTT. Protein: CASSLTRQGDEKLFF.

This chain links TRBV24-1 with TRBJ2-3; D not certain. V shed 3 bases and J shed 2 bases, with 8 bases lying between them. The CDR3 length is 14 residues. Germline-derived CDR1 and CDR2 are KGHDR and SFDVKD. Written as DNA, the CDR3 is TGTGCCACCAGTGATCCAGCCTTCACAGATACGCAGTATTTT. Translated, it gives CATSDPAFTDTQYF.

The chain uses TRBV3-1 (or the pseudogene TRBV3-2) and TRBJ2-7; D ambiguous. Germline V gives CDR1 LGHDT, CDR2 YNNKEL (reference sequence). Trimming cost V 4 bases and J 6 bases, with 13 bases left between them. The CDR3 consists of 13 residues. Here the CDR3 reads CASSPGRTREQYF. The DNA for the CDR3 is TGTGCCAGCAGCCCCGGACGAACTCGCGAGCAGTACTTC.

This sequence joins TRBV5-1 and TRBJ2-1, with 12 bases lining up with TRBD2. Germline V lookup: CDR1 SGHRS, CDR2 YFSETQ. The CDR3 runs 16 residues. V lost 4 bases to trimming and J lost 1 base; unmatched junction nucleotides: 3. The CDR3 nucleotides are TGCGCCAGCAGCCGACTAGCGGGAGAATCCTACAATGAGCAGTTCTTC. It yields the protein CASSRLAGESYNEQFF. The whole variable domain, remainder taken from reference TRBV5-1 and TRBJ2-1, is KAGVTQTPRYLIKTRGQQVTLSCSPISGHRSVSWYQQTPGQGLQFLFEYFSETQRNKGNFPGRFSGRQFSNSRSEMNVSTLELGDSALYLCASSRLAGESYNEQFFGPGTRLTVL.

The CDR3 sequence is CASKAEGDSGNTIYF. In nucleotides, the CDR3 is TGTGCCAGCAAGGCCGAGGGGGACTCTGGAAACACCATATATTTT. The chain recombines TRBV2 with TRBJ1-3; TRBD1 might be the D (6 bases). Germline values: CDR1 SNHLY, CDR2 FYNNEI. V dropped 7 bases and J dropped 0 bases, with 13 bases sitting between them. CDR3 length: 15 amino acids.

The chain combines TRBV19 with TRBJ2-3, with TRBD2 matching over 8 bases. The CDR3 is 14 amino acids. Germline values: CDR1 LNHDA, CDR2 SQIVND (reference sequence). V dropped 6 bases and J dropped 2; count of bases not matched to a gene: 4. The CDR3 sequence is CASSLAGSTDTQYF. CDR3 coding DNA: TGTGCCAGTAGCTTAGCGGGATCCACAGATACGCAGTATTTT.

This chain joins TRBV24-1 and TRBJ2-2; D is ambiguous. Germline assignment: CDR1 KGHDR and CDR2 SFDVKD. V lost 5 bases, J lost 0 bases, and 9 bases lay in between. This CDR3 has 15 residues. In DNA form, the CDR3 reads TGTGCCACCAGTGGGGTACGACCGAACACCGGGGAGCTGTTTTTT. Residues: CATSGVRPNTGELFF.

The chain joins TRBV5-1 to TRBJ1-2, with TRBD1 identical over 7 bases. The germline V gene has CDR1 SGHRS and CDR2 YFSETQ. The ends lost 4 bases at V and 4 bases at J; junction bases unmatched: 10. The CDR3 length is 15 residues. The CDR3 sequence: CASSTGTVGGYGYTF. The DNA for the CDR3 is TGCGCCAGCAGCACAGGGACAGTCGGGGGCTATGGCTACACCTTC.

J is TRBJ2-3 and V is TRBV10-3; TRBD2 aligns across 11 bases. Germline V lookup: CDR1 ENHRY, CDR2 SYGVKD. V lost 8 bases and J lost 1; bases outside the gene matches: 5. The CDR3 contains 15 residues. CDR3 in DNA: TGTGCCATCCGCCGGGGACTAGCGGGCACAGATACGCAGTATTTT. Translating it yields CAIRRGLAGTDTQYF.

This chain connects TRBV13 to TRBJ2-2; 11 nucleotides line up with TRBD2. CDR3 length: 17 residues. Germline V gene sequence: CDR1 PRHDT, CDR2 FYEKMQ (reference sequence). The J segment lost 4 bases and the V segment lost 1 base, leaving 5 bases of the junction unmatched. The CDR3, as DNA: TGTGCCAGCAGCTTAGCTCGCACTAGCGGGGGCACCGGGGAGCTGTTTTTT. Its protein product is CASSLARTSGGTGELFF.

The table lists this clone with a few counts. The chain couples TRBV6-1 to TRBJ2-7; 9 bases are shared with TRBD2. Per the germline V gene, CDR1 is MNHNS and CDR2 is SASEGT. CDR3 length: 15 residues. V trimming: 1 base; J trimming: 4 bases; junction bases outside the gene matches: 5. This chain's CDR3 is CASSEVSGSMYEQYF. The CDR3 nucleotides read TGTGCCAGCAGTGAAGTTAGCGGGAGTATGTACGAGCAGTACTTC.

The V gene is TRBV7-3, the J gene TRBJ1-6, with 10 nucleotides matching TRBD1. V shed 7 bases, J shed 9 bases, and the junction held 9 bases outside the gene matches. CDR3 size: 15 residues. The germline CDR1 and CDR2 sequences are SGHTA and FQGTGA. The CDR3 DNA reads TGTGCCAGCACCCCGACAGGGGGCAAAAGTTCACCCCTCCACTTT. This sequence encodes CASTPTGGKSSPLHF.

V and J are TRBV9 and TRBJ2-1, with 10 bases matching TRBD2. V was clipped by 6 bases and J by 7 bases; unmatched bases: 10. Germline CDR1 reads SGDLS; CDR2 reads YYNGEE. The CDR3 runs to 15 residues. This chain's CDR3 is CASTNLAGAGNEQFF. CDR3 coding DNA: TGTGCCAGCACGAACCTAGCGGGAGCCGGGAATGAGCAGTTCTTC.

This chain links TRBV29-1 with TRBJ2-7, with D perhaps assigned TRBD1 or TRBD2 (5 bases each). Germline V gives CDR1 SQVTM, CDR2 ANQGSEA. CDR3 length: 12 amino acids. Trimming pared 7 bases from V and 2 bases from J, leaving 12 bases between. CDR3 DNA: TGCAGCGGGATTGGGGGTACCTACGAGCAGTACTTC. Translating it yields CSGIGGTYEQYF.

This CDR3 reads CASSRTSGTTGELFF. The CDR3 nucleotides read TGTGCCAGCAGTCGCACTAGCGGGACCACCGGGGAGCTGTTTTTT. The chain links TRBV6-4 to TRBJ2-2; 10 positions match TRBD2. This CDR3 is built from 15 residues. Trimming took 5 bases from V and 4 from J; bases not matched to a gene: 4. CDR1 MRHNA and CDR2 SNTAGT come from the germline V gene.

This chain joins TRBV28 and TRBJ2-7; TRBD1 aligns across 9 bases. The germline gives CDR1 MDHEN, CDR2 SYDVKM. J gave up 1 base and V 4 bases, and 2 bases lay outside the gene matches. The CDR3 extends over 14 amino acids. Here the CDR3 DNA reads TGTGCCAGCAGTTGGACAGGGGAATCCTACGAGCAGTACTTC. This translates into CASSWTGESYEQYF. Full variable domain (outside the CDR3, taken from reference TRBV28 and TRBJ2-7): DVKVTQSSRYLVKRTGEKVFLECVQDMDHENMFWYRQDPGLGLRLIYFSYDVKMKEKGDIPEGYSVSREKKERFSLILESASTNQTSMYLCASSWTGESYEQYFGPGTRLTVT.

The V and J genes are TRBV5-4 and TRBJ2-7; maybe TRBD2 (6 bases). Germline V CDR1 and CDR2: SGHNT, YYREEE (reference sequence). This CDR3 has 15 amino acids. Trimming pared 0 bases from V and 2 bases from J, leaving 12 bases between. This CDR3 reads CASSLARDQAYEQYF. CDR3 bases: TGTGCCAGCAGCTTGGCGCGGGACCAGGCCTACGAGCAGTACTTC.

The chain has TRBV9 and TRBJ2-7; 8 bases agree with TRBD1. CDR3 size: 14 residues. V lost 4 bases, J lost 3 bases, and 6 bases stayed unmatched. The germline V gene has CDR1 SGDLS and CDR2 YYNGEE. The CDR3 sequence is CASSQGAEVYEQYF. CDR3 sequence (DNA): TGTGCCAGCAGCCAGGGGGCGGAGGTCTACGAGCAGTACTTC.

CDR3 sequence (DNA): TGTGCCACCAGTGATTTTGGGACTAGCGGAGACACCGGGGAGCTGTTTTTT. It encodes CATSDFGTSGDTGELFF. The chain couples TRBV24-1 to TRBJ2-2, with 11 bases that match TRBD2. CDR1 and CDR2 (germline): KGHDR, SFDVKD. Trimming took 1 base from V and 3 from J; bases not matched to a gene: 3. The CDR3 sequence is 17 residues long.

CDR3 bases: TGTGCCAGCCATTCATCTGGGGAGCAGTACTTC. It codes for CASHSSGEQYF. The V and J genes are TRBV6-5 and TRBJ2-7; D gene ambiguous. The CDR3 is 11 amino acids. Germline V gene sequence: CDR1 MNHEY, CDR2 SVGAGI. Between the trimmed V and J ends, which lost 8 bases and 7 bases, there was a span of 12 bases.